The TCR beta chain described here comes from a study of OX40 agonist ivuxolimab in advanced cancers. On the study more broadly: Checkpoint inhibitors had been given previously to approximately 41% of patients.

The investigators sampled blood at baseline, at cycle 4 day 1, and at cycle 7 day 1. V lost 11 bases to trimming and J lost 6 bases, with 8 bases between them. The V gene's germline CDR1 is LGHDT and CDR2 YNNKEL (reference sequence). The CDR3 has 9 amino acids. Some clones are missing from TCRdb's copy, which holds only in-frame ones; the method was immunoSEQ multiplex PCR. Of roughly 100,000 clones in the sample, around 85% were seen once. The clonotype was recovered from an adult with an advanced solid tumor such as melanoma, head and neck, liver or kidney cancer. J is TRBJ2-7 and V is TRBV3-1 (or the pseudogene TRBV3-2); D not certain. Sequencing was performed on CD4+ or CD8+ T cells sorted from blood, taken in a trial of the OX40 agonist ivuxolimab. The CDR3 bases are TGTGCCGGCAACGGCGAGCAGTACTTC. Protein sequence: CAGNGEQYF.